This TCR beta chain appears in the sequencing data of a study of siplizumab effects on memory and regulatory T cells. Study-wide findings and caveats: Unstimulated naive T cells seemed to show more diversity than memory cells did, and they also seemed to be among the major contributors to the alloresponse. Alloreactive sequences tracing back to unstimulated CD4+ memory cells were significantly reduced by siplizumab.

Germline-derived CDR1 and CDR2 are SGHTA and FQGNSA. With 8 bases clipped from V and 12 bases from J, the junction kept 16 bases outside the gene matches. The CDR3 length is 16 residues. With regard to this clone: Antigen unknown.

Method: immunoSEQ multiplex PCR; TCRdb's copy keeps in-frame clones and lacks some. This sample has around 100,000 clones; roughly nine tenths occur once, and the top ten carry less than 0.85%. The V and J genes are TRBV7-2 and TRBJ2-1, with 13 bases fitting TRBD2. This TCR derives from a human donor in good health. The sequenced material came from Tregs sorted from blood. The CDR3 sequence is CASGPGRGLAGKWQFF. The CDR3 nucleotides read TGTGCCAGCGGACCTGGAAGGGGACTAGCGGGAAAATGGCAGTTCTTC.